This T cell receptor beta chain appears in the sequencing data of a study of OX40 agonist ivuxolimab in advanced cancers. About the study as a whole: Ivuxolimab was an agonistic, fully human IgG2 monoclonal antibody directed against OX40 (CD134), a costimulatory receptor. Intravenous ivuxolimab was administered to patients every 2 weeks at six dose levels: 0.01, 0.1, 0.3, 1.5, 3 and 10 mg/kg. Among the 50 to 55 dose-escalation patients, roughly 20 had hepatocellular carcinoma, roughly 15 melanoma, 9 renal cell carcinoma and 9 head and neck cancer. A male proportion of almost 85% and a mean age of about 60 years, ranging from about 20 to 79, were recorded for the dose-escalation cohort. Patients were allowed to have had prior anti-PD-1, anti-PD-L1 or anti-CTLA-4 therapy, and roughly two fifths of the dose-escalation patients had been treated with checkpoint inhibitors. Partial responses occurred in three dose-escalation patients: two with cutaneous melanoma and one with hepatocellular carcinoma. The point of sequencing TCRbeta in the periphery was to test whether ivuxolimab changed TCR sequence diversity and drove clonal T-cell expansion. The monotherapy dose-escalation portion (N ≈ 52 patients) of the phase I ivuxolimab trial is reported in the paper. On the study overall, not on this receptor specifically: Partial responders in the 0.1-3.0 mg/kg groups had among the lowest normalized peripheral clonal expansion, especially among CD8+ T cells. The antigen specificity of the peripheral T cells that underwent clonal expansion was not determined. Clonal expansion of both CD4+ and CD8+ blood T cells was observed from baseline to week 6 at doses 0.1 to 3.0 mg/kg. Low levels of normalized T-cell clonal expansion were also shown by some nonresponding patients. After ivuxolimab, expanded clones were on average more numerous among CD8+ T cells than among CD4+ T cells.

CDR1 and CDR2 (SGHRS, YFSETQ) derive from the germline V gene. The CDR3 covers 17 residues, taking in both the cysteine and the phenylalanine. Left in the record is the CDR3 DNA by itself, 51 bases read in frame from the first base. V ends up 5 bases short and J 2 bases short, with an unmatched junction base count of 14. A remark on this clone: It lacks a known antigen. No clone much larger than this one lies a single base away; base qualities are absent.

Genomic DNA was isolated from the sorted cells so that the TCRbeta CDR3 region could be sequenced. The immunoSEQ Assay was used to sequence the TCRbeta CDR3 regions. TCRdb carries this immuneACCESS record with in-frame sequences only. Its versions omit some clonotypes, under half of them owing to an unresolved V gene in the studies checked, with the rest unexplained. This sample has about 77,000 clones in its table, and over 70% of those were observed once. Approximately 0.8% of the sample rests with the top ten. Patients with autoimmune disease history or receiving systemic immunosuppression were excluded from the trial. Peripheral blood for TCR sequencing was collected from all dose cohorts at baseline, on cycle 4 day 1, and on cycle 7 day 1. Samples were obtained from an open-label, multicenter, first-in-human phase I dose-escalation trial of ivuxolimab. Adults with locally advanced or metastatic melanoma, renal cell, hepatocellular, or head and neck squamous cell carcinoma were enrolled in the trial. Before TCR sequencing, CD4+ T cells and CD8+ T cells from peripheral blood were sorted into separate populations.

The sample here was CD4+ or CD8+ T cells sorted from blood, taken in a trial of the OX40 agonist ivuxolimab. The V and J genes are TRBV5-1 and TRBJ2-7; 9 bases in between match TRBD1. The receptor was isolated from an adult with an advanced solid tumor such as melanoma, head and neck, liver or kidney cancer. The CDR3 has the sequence CASSPSVQGAPPYEQYF. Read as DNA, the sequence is TGCGCCAGCAGTCCTTCTGTACAGGGGGCCCCACCCTACGAGCAGTACTTC.